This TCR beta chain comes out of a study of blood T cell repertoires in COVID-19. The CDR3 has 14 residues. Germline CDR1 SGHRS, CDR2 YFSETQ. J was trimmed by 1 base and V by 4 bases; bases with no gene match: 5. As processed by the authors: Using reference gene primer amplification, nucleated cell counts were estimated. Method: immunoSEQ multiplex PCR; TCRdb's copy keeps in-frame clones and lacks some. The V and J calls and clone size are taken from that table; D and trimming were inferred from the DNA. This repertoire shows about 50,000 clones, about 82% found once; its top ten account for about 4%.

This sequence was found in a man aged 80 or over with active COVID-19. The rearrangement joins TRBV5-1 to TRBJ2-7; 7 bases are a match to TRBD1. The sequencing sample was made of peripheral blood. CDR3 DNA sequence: TGCGCCAGCAGCCAGTCGGGACAGTCCTACGAGCAGTACTTC. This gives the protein CASSQSGQSYEQYF.